A single sample gave rise to the 9 T cell receptor beta chains below, sequenced in a study of blood T cell repertoires in COVID-19. The data were produced by immunoSEQ multiplex PCR, yet TCRdb's version contains in-frame clones alone and is incomplete. The repertoire holds around 360,000 clones, with 87% as singletons. Sequenced input: peripheral blood. The receptors were gathered from a woman aged 25 to 45 with COVID-19, enrolled during active disease.

This clone was detected only once. CDR3 DNA: TGTGCCAGCAGCGTGGACAGGGGGGTCAATCAGCCCCAGCATTTT. Translated: CASSVDRGVNQPQHF. The rearrangement links TRBV9 to TRBJ1-5; 10 nucleotides match TRBD1. Trimming cost V 2 bases and J 3 bases; bases outside gene matches: 2. Germline CDR1 and CDR2: SGDLS and YYNGEE. The CDR3 is made up of 15 amino acids. The whole variable domain, remainder taken from reference TRBV9 and TRBJ1-5, is DSGVTQTPKHLITATGQRVTLRCSPRSGDLSVYWYQQSLDQGLQFLIQYYNGEERAKGNILERFSAQQFPDLHSELNLSSLELGDSALYFCASSVDRGVNQPQHFGDGTRLSIL.

This clone was seen only once. The CDR3 region has the DNA TGTGCCAGCAGCTTCCCGGAGAGCACAGATACGCAGTATTTT. It codes for CASSFPESTDTQYF. The J gene is TRBJ2-3, the V gene TRBV13; D uncertain. The CDR3 runs to 14 residues. The V gene's germline CDR1 is PRHDT and CDR2 FYEKMQ (reference sequence). Trimming pared 3 bases from V and 0 bases from J, leaving 7 bases between.

This chain links TRBV7-9 with TRBJ1-3; 9 bases are a match to TRBD1. The germline V gene encodes CDR1 SEHNR and CDR2 FQNEAQ (reference sequence). The trim removed 6 bases at V and 4 bases at J, leaving 4 bases unmatched. The CDR3 totals 14 residues. CDR3 sequence reads: CASSHGTGGNTIYF. CDR3 nucleotides: TGTGCCAGCAGTCACGGGACAGGGGGAAACACCATATATTTT.

The chain carries TRBV4-1 and TRBJ2-4; TRBD1 agrees at 7 bases. This CDR3 is 14 amino acids long. With 4 bases clipped from V and 8 bases from J, the junction kept 8 bases outside the gene matches. In germline, CDR1 is MGHRA, CDR2 YSYEKL. The CDR3 protein is CASSPRPQGDIQYF. The CDR3 DNA sequence: TGCGCCAGCAGCCCTCGACCTCAGGGGGACATTCAGTACTTC.

The chain links TRBV4-3 to TRBJ1-2; 9 bases match TRBD1. The CDR3 contains 15 residues. Germline V gene lookup returns CDR1 LGHNA and CDR2 YSLEER. The J segment lost 7 bases and the V segment lost 3 bases, leaving 9 bases of the junction unmatched. CDR3 bases: TGCGCCAGCAGCCAGGGTACCGGGACAGGGACTGGCTACACCTTC. Translation gives CASSQGTGTGTGYTF.

This clone has just one count. This rearrangement joins TRBV9 to TRBJ2-1, with 14 bases fitting TRBD2. The CDR3 totals 18 residues. The J segment lost 3 bases and the V segment lost 4 bases, leaving 9 bases of the junction unmatched. Per germline, CDR1 SGDLS and CDR2 YYNGEE. CDR3: CASSTIQGTSGSYNEQFF. The CDR3 DNA follows: TGTGCCAGCAGCACCATTCAGGGGACTAGCGGGAGCTACAATGAGCAGTTCTTC.

The J gene is TRBJ2-1, the V gene TRBV19; D gene unclear. CDR1 and CDR2 (germline): LNHDA, SQIVND (reference sequence). The CDR3 runs 17 residues. Trimming removed 1 base from V and 7 bases from J, with 20 bases in between. This chain's CDR3 is CASSIALGPLDYNEQFF. The CDR3 DNA is TGTGCCAGTAGTATAGCCCTGGGTCCCCTAGATTATAATGAGCAGTTCTTC.

Remarks on this clone: A junction end diverges from the germline sequence, so it may reflect a read error. This sequence joins TRBV7-7 and TRBJ2-5; 12 bases are a match to TRBD1. Germline V gene sequence: CDR1 SSHAT, CDR2 FNYEAQ (reference sequence). This CDR3 is 15 amino acids long. The CDR3 loop reads CASSFGTGGRETQYF. DNA of the CDR3: TGTGCTAGCAGCTTCGGGACAGGGGGCCGAGAGACCCAGTACTTC.

This clone showed up just once. J is TRBJ1-1 and V is TRBV29-1; D is perhaps TRBD1 (5 bases). Trimming shortened V by 2 bases and J by 7 bases, and 14 bases separated the two germline ends. CDR1 SQVTM and CDR2 ANQGSEA come from the germline V gene. CDR3 length: 13 amino acids. CDR3 nucleotides: TGCAGCGTTGAATGGAGGGGCCAGTTTGAAGCTTTCTTT. It encodes CSVEWRGQFEAFF.